This T cell receptor (beta chain) was sequenced during a study of human T cells and chemical hapten exposure. The study's findings and limits: PT1 expanded TCR counts correlated positively with patch test score.

J was trimmed by 4 bases and V by 6 bases; bases with no gene match: 3. The length of the CDR3 is 12 residues. Germline lookup yields CDR1 DFQATT and CDR2 SNEGSKA (reference sequence). Regarding this clonotype: Its antigen is still unknown.

One entry per CDR3 protein, called by TCRdb with MiXCR from the RACE reads. The sample carries around 75,000 distinct CDR3 sequences, 10% recorded once. Described time point: patch test 2, 6 weeks after DPC sensitization. This sample's treatment: therapeutic diphenylcyclopropenone sensitization with weekly scalp DPC. The receptor's source is a woman aged 45-59 years with alopecia areata. Some clones in this sample may be carry-over from other donors' samples. Sequences were derived from whole blood, sampled in connection with sensitization to the hapten diphenylcyclopropenone (DPC). The chain employs TRBV20-1 and TRBJ2-1; 7 positions match TRBD2. The CDR3 DNA sequence: TGCAGTGCGCGAGCGGGGTACAATGAGCAGTTCTTC. Encoded protein: CSARAGYNEQFF.